These 7 T cell receptor beta chains share one sample of origin, sequenced in a study of technical replicates of blood from a handful of donors. The repertoire was sequenced with immunoSEQ multiplex PCR; TCRdb's copy has only in-frame clones and lacks some. This sample carries about 86,000 clones, nearly 96% of them seen once, and the ten largest clones take around 0.38%. The sequencing input was T cells isolated from PBMCs. Receptor source: a human donor in good health.

This clone was detected only once. The chain carries TRBV6-5 and TRBJ2-4, with a possible D match to TRBD2 (6 bases). V was cut by 9 bases and J by 9 bases, with 12 bases left in between. Germline lookup yields CDR1 MNHEY and CDR2 SVGAGI. The CDR3 is made up of 11 amino acids. CDR3 in DNA: TGTGCCAGTCCCCGGGGGAGCATTCAGTACTTC. Protein sequence: CASPRGSIQYF.

CDR3 protein: CASSHAPTGLGYTF. The CDR3 nucleotides are TGTGCCAGCAGCCACGCCCCTACAGGGTTGGGCTACACCTTC. The chain is built from TRBV7-3 and TRBJ1-2, with D perhaps matching TRBD1 (6 bases). Trimming pared 5 bases from V and 8 bases from J, leaving 18 bases between. In germline, CDR1 is SGHTA, CDR2 FQGTGA. The CDR3 is made up of 14 amino acids.

The chain couples TRBV28 to TRBJ1-5; D uncertain. This CDR3 has 15 residues. CDR1 is MDHEN, CDR2 SYDVKM, per germline. Trimming shortened V by 4 bases and J by 2 bases, and 12 bases separated the two germline ends. The CDR3 sequence: CASSSPREGNQPQHF. The CDR3 region has the DNA TGTGCCAGCAGTTCCCCGCGGGAAGGCAATCAGCCCCAGCATTTT.

The rearrangement joins TRBV7-2 to TRBJ2-7; weak D call: TRBD1 (5 bases). The CDR3 loop spans 17 amino acids. Trimming cost V 5 bases and J 1 base, with 21 bases left between them. CDR1 and CDR2 from the germline V gene are SGHTA and FQGNSA. In DNA, the CDR3 is TGTGCCAGCAGCCAAAAGGGGAAGTCGGGCATTTCCTACGAGCAGTACTTC. The encoded protein is CASSQKGKSGISYEQYF.

This clone was recorded once. The chain uses TRBV2 and TRBJ2-3, with 8 bases fitting TRBD1. Losses at the gene ends were 3 bases for V and 6 bases for J; bases not matched to a gene: 8. This CDR3 comprises 15 residues. The V gene's germline CDR1 is SNHLY and CDR2 FYNNEI. The CDR3 coding sequence is TGTGCCAGCAGTGAGAGGACAGGGCTAGTGGATACGCAGTATTTT. Translation: CASSERTGLVDTQYF.

The J gene is TRBJ1-5, the V gene TRBV4-1; 8 positions match TRBD1. CDR3 length equals 15 residues. CDR1 MGHRA and CDR2 YSYEKL come from the germline V gene. Trimming took 3 bases from V and 4 from J; bases not matched to a gene: 5. CDR3 sequence (DNA): TGCGCCAGCAGCCAGTTGACAGGGGTGAATCAGCCCCAGCATTTT. This encodes CASSQLTGVNQPQHF.

The rearrangement joins TRBV2 to TRBJ1-1; D remains unclear. The V and J ends lost 4 bases and 0 bases respectively, with 18 bases between them. The germline CDR1 and CDR2 sequences are SNHLY and FYNNEI. The CDR3 length is 17 residues. CDR3 sequence reads: CASSAGSLTAVNTEAFF. The DNA for the CDR3 is TGTGCCAGCAGTGCCGGTAGTCTAACGGCGGTGAACACTGAAGCTTTCTTT.